These T cell receptor beta chains were read from a single sample in a study of blood T cell repertoires in COVID-19. The protocol was immunoSEQ multiplex PCR, while the TCRdb copy is restricted to in-frame clones and leaves out a portion. This sample carries roughly 170,000 clones, 82% of them seen once, and the ten largest clones take about a sixth. Sample: PBMCs or T cells enriched from blood (not recorded which). The receptors shown here come from a man aged 55 to 70 who had recovered from COVID-19. The CDR3 runs from the conserved cysteine through the conserved F or W. The D gene is left open where the match is weak. The listing skips clone size in some rows; elsewhere it reads once, few, many or a size class.

V gene,J gene,clone size,D gene,CDR3 protein,CDR3 DNA
TRBV21-1,TRBJ2-1,-,-,CASTLRTRVDEQFF,TGTGCCAGCACCCTACGGACTAGGGTCGATGAGCAGTTCTTC
TRBV11-2,TRBJ2-7,-,-,CASSLEGSPPTYEQYF,TGTGCCAGCAGCTTAGAGGGCAGCCCGCCGACCTACGAGCAGTACTTC
TRBV20-1,TRBJ1-2,-,TRBD1,CSARDRAGYTF,TGCAGTGCCAGGGACAGGGCTGGCTACACCTTC
TRBV5-4,TRBJ2-1,-,TRBD1,CASSAGTVMNEQFF,TGTGCCAGCAGCGCCGGGACAGTCATGAATGAGCAGTTCTTC
TRBV28,TRBJ1-2,-,TRBD1,CASSRRTGLSNGYTF,TGTGCCAGCAGCCGACGGACAGGGCTCTCTAATGGCTACACCTTC
TRBV7-2,TRBJ1-1,-,-,CASSLALNSWGGEDTEAFF,TGTGCCAGCAGCTTAGCCCTTAATTCTTGGGGAGGGGAGGACACTGAAGCTTTCTTT
TRBV27,TRBJ2-7,-,-,CASSFRTAPYEQYF,TGTGCCAGCAGTTTCCGGACAGCCCCCTACGAGCAGTACTTC
TRBV5-6,TRBJ2-3,-,-,CASSPTGYMPTDTQYF,TGTGCCAGCAGCCCCACAGGGTATATGCCCACAGATACGCAGTATTTT
TRBV5-1,TRBJ1-3,many,-,CASSQGGSGNTIYF,TGCGCCAGCTCCCAGGGAGGGTCTGGAAACACCATATATTTT
TRBV5-8,TRBJ1-5,-,-,CASSPRKAPGNQPQHF,TGTGCCAGCAGCCCACGGAAAGCGCCTGGCAATCAGCCCCAGCATTTT
TRBV13,TRBJ2-7,-,TRBD1,CASSRRGQGDEQYF,TGTGCCAGCAGTCGGCGGGGACAGGGTGACGAGCAGTACTTC
TRBV9,TRBJ1-3,-,-,CASSVAFQGRGNTIYF,TGTGCCAGCAGCGTAGCGTTTCAGGGGCGTGGAAACACCATATATTTT
TRBV5-1,TRBJ1-1,-,-,CASSLSGTQEGAFF,TGCGCCAGCAGCTTGTCGGGCACCCAGGAGGGAGCTTTCTTT
TRBV4-2,TRBJ2-2,-,TRBD2,CASSHESGAYTGELFF,TGTGCCAGCAGCCACGAGAGCGGGGCCTACACCGGGGAGCTGTTTTTT
TRBV3-1/TRBV3-2,TRBJ2-3,few,-,CASSRADRAYLTQYF,TGTGCCAGCAGCCGAGCGGACAGAGCCTATCTTACGCAGTATTTT
TRBV18,TRBJ1-1,once,-,CASSPPRVEAFF,TGTGCCAGCTCACCACCGAGGGTTGAAGCTTTCTTT
TRBV21-1,TRBJ2-7,-,-,CASSKAPGTSGALEQYF,TGTGCCAGCAGCAAAGCCCCCGGGACTAGCGGGGCACTCGAGCAGTACTTC
TRBV11-3,TRBJ2-1,-,-,CASSLDREGEQFF,TGTGCCAGCAGCTTAGATCGAGAGGGTGAGCAGTTCTTC
TRBV30,TRBJ1-3,-,TRBD1,CAWSVHRTGSGNTIYF,TGTGCCTGGAGTGTACACCGGACAGGCTCTGGAAACACCATATATTTT
TRBV30,TRBJ2-2,-,-,CAWRDSTNTGELFF,TGTGCCTGGAGAGACAGTACGAACACCGGGGAGCTGTTTTTT
TRBV9,TRBJ2-7,few,-,CASSVEPWSSYEQYF,TGTGCCAGCAGCGTAGAACCCTGGAGCTCCTACGAGCAGTACTTC
TRBV5-8,TRBJ2-2,-,-,CASSLRLLTGELFF,TGTGCCAGCAGCTTGCGACTCCTCACCGGGGAGCTGTTTTTT
TRBV5-5,TRBJ1-1,-,-,CASSLVALSDSEAFF,TGTGCCAGCAGCTTGGTAGCCCTCAGTGACTCTGAAGCTTTCTTT